These 4 T cell receptor beta chains originate from one sample sequenced in a study of blood T cells in healthy people across ages. A J-beta primer mix and a sample-barcoded 5' primer were used in a second PCR of about 7 to 11 cycles. TCRdb itself ran the 5' RACE reads through MiXCR, one entry per CDR3 protein. This sample has 550,000 to 800,000 distinct CDR3 sequences, with about 34% found just once. The sample consisted of blood. The receptors shown here come from an elderly woman in good health.

The V and J genes are TRBV6-6 and TRBJ1-5, with 8 bases fitting TRBD1. With V trimmed by 6 bases and J by 6 bases, 10 bases remained unmatched. Germline loops: CDR1 MNHNY, CDR2 SVGAGI (reference sequence). There are 15 residues in the CDR3. The CDR3: CASSPIQGDVQPQHF. The CDR3 bases are TGTGCCAGCAGCCCTATACAGGGGGACGTTCAGCCCCAGCATTTT.

This clonotype was seen at least ten times. V usage is TRBV20-1 and J usage is TRBJ2-5; D perhaps matches TRBD1 (6 bases). The germline V and J ends were trimmed by 4 bases and 5 bases, with 11 bases remaining between them. This CDR3 is 12 amino acids long. Looked up from germline, CDR1 is DFQATT and CDR2 is SNEGSKA (reference sequence). DNA for the CDR3: TGCAGTGCTACACAGGGACGGGAGACCCAGTACTTC. This gives the protein CSATQGRETQYF.

About this clonotype itself: As the CDR3 is not closed by the conserved phenylalanine or tryptophan, this likely results from a read error. The chain carries TRBV28 and TRBJ2-4, with D perhaps matching TRBD2 (5 bases). The CDR3 extends over 13 amino acids. CDR1 MDHEN and CDR2 SYDVKM come from the germline V gene. Between the trimmed V and J ends, which lost 5 bases and 13 bases, there was a span of 18 bases. The CDR3 is CASSRGIGYVQYV. Here the CDR3 DNA reads TGTGCCAGCAGTCGAGGGATCGGTTACGTGCAGTACGTC.

The chain employs TRBV18 and TRBJ2-3; D may match TRBD1 or TRBD2 (5 bases each). Germline CDR1 KGHSH, CDR2 LQKENI. This CDR3 contains 15 residues. Deletions cut 3 bases from V and 5 bases from J, with 15 bases between. CDR3 coding DNA: TGTGCCAGCTCACCTTCCTCGGGACGGAGAGATACGCAGTATTTT. Its protein product is CASSPSSGRRDTQYF.